The rows below give T cell receptor beta chains drawn from one sample of a study of T cells after yellow fever vaccination. Using its own MiXCR run on the 5' RACE reads, TCRdb lists one record per CDR3 protein. The sample has around 320,000 distinct CDR3 sequences, roughly 4.3% seen once. The material sequenced was PBMCs, taken 15 days after the yellow fever booster vaccination. The receptors stem from a man younger than 35 who received the YFV17D yellow fever vaccine. Both conserved end residues are part of each CDR3. D genes are given only for firm matches. Expanded clones are given a class, and other clones once, few, many or no size at all.

clone size	V gene	J gene	D gene	CDR3 DNA	CDR3 protein
many	TRBV20-1	TRBJ1-5	.	TGCAGTGCTGTCGGGGGAGGCAATCAGCCCCAGCATTTT	CSAVGGGNQPQHF
.	TRBV4-2	TRBJ2-2	.	TGTGCCAGCAGCCAAGATATCGGGGGCCCCAAGAACACCGGGGAGCTGTTTTTT	CASSQDIGGPKNTGELFF
many	TRBV4-2	TRBJ2-3	.	TGTGCCAGCAGCCAGTATTCTGGCGATACGCAGTATTTT	CASSQYSGDTQYF
.	TRBV30	TRBJ1-3	.	TGTGCCTGGAGTGTAGCAGGGGCAAACACCATATATTTT	CAWSVAGANTIYF
many	TRBV10-3	TRBJ2-5	TRBD2	TGTGCCATCAGAGATCCAACTAGCGGAGTGTACCAAGAGACCCAGTACTTC	CAIRDPTSGVYQETQYF
.	TRBV6-4	TRBJ2-5	.	TGTGCCAGCATGGGACTGGCACTTCAGGAGACCCAGTACTTC	CASMGLALQETQYF
few	TRBV5-4	TRBJ1-2	.	TGTGCCAGCAGCTCTAAGGGTAACTATGGCTACACCTTC	CASSSKGNYGYTF
many	TRBV19	TRBJ1-1	.	TGTGCCAGTAACTCAGAGGGGATCGGGCTACCCACTGAAGCTTTCTTT	CASNSEGIGLPTEAFF
few	TRBV30	TRBJ2-1	.	TGTGCCTGGAGTGTGGGTTGGGGTGGTGAGCAGTTCTTC	CAWSVGWGGEQFF
.	TRBV4-1	TRBJ2-3	.	TGCGCCAGCAGTCGCCAGGGGGGCCAAGATACGCAGTATTTT	CASSRQGGQDTQYF
many	TRBV11-2	TRBJ2-2	TRBD2	TGTGCCAGCTGGGGGGGACTAGCGCTCACCGGGGAGCTGTTTTTT	CASWGGLALTGELFF
many	TRBV7-3	TRBJ2-3	TRBD2	TGTGCCAGCAGCGCCCAGGCGGGACTAGCCGCAGATACGCAGTATTTT	CASSAQAGLAADTQYF
few	TRBV2	TRBJ2-1	.	TGTGCCAGCAGAAGGGGAATCGGCAATGAGCAGTTCTTC	CASRRGIGNEQFF
.	TRBV12-3/TRBV12-4	TRBJ1-1	TRBD1	TGTGCCAGCAGGTCCGGGACAGGAGGCACTGAAGCTTTCTTT	CASRSGTGGTEAFF
.	TRBV7-9	TRBJ2-1	.	TGTGCCAGCAGCTTAGACAGGGCTGGGTACAATGAGCAGTTCTTC	CASSLDRAGYNEQFF
.	TRBV7-9	TRBJ2-7	.	TGTGCCAGCAGCTCCCCCCAGGGGGAGGGCCCAAACTCCTACGAGCAGTACTTC	CASSSPQGEGPNSYEQYF
few	TRBV6-5	TRBJ2-7	.	TGTGCCAGCAGTTACAGACGGGGGAGTTGGGAGCAGTACTTC	CASSYRRGSWEQYF
many	TRBV10-3	TRBJ2-1	TRBD1	TGTGCCATCACAGAGACAGGGGGTCACTTCAATGAGCAGTTCTTC	CAITETGGHFNEQFF
few	TRBV5-1	TRBJ1-3	.	TGCGCCAGCAGCTTGGATAGCTACTCTGGAAACACCATATATTTT	CASSLDSYSGNTIYF
.	TRBV7-9	TRBJ2-2	.	TGTGCCAGCAGCAATCCCAATCCCGGGGAGCTGTTTTTT	CASSNPNPGELFF
many	TRBV9	TRBJ1-2	.	TGTGCCAGCAGCGGGGGGGTAGGCTACACCTTC	CASSGGVGYTF
few	TRBV10-3	TRBJ1-6	.	TGTGCCATCAGTGAGGGCAGGTCAGTGGGACCCCTCCACTTT	CAISEGRSVGPLHF
few	TRBV6-5	TRBJ1-3	.	TGTGCCAGCAGTTACTCGAACGACCACACTGGAAACACCATATATTTT	CASSYSNDHTGNTIYF
.	TRBV5-1	TRBJ2-2	.	TGCGCCAGCAGCCCTAACCTATCCGGGGAGCTGTTTTTT	CASSPNLSGELFF
many	TRBV6-2/TRBV6-3	TRBJ1-1	.	TGTGCCAGCAGTTACATCAGTGAAGCTTTCTTT	CASSYISEAFF
few	TRBV7-9	TRBJ1-5	TRBD1	TGTGCCAGCAGCTTACAGGGGGCGAATCAGCCCCAGCATTTT	CASSLQGANQPQHF
few	TRBV7-2	TRBJ2-7	.	TGTGCCAGCAGTTACACCAGTCCCGCCTACGAGCAGTACTTC	CASSYTSPAYEQYF
many	TRBV29-1	TRBJ2-5	TRBD2	TGCAGCGTTGAATGGCGGGGGGCGGGAGAGACCCAGTACTTC	CSVEWRGAGETQYF
.	TRBV3-1	TRBJ1-2	.	TGTGCCAGCAGCCAAGATTCGCAGGGTTCCTCTGGCTACACCTTC	CASSQDSQGSSGYTF
.	TRBV6-5	TRBJ2-3	.	TGTGCCAGCAGTCCCGGACTAGGGGGGAATACGCAGTATTTT	CASSPGLGGNTQYF
many	TRBV2	TRBJ2-1	.	TGTGCCAGCAGTGAGAGTCAGGGTAACTCCTACAATGAGCAGTTCTTC	CASSESQGNSYNEQFF
few	TRBV7-9	TRBJ2-5	TRBD2	TGTGCCAGCAGCCTGCCGGGACTAGTAGAGACCCAGTACTTC	CASSLPGLVETQYF
few	TRBV7-2	TRBJ2-3	.	TGTGCCAGCAGCTTAAACGTGGGGGTTGTAAATACGCAGTATTTT	CASSLNVGVVNTQYF
.	TRBV10-3	TRBJ1-6	TRBD1	TGTGCCACCAGGACAGGGGATTCACCCCTCCACTTT	CATRTGDSPLHF
many	TRBV7-2	TRBJ1-2	TRBD1	TGTGCCAGCAGCCGCCGGGACAGAGCCGCCGGCTACACCTTC	CASSRRDRAAGYTF
many	TRBV6-5	TRBJ2-7	TRBD1	TGTGCCAGCAGTTATATGGGACAGGGGGTAGACGAGCAGTACTTC	CASSYMGQGVDEQYF
few	TRBV9	TRBJ2-1	.	TGTGCCAGCAGCGTAGGCTCGGTAAGCTCCTACAATGAGCAGTTCTTC	CASSVGSVSSYNEQFF
few	TRBV29-1	TRBJ2-2	.	TGCAGCGTGAACAGATTTTCGAACACCGGGGAGCTGTTTTTT	CSVNRFSNTGELFF
many	TRBV4-3	TRBJ2-1	TRBD2	TGCGCCAGCAGCCAGACCGGGACTAGCGGGGGGGAGGATGAGCAGTTCTTC	CASSQTGTSGGEDEQFF
.	TRBV18	TRBJ1-1	.	TGTGCCAGCTCACCACCGCTTGGACCAAACACTGAAGCTTTCTTT	CASSPPLGPNTEAFF
few	TRBV7-9	TRBJ2-5	.	TGTGCCAGCAGCTCGGGGGGCAGACAAGAGACCCAGTACTTC	CASSSGGRQETQYF
many	TRBV7-8	TRBJ2-6	TRBD2	TGTGCCAGCAGCCCCCAGGCGGGACTAGCGGACTCTGGGGCCAACGTCCTGACTTTC	CASSPQAGLADSGANVLTF
many	TRBV20-1	TRBJ1-5	TRBD1	TGCAGTGCTAGGGGGGACAGGGAGTATCAGCCCCAGCATTTT	CSARGDREYQPQHF
.	TRBV11-2	TRBJ2-7	TRBD1	TGTGCCAGCAGTGGACAGGCTAACGAGCAGTACTTC	CASSGQANEQYF
many	TRBV7-2	TRBJ1-2	.	TGTGCCAGCAGCTTAGAACCCGCGTATGGCTACACCTTC	CASSLEPAYGYTF
many	TRBV20-1	TRBJ2-3	.	TGCAGTGCTAGCCCCCGACCGGATACGCAGTATTTT	CSASPRPDTQYF
many	TRBV6-1	TRBJ1-6	TRBD1	TGTGCCAGCAGTGAAGCGGACAGGGACTATTCACCCCTCCACTTT	CASSEADRDYSPLHF
few	TRBV7-9	TRBJ1-1	.	TGTGCCAGCAGTCGAGGCTACACTGAAGCTTTCTTT	CASSRGYTEAFF
.	TRBV11-2	TRBJ2-3	.	TGTGCCAGCAGCCCAATACTGCCCACAGATACGCAGTATTTT	CASSPILPTDTQYF
many	TRBV7-3	TRBJ2-2	.	TGTGCCAGCAGCTTATGGGGGACCACCGGGGAGCTGTTTTTT	CASSLWGTTGELFF
.	TRBV5-1	TRBJ2-3	.	TGCGCCAGCAGCTTAAACCGGGACTCTAGCACAGATACGCAGTATTTT	CASSLNRDSSTDTQYF
few	TRBV13	TRBJ2-3	.	TGTGCCAGCAGCTTAGTGCCCCGACAGACCCCAGGGTCGGATACGCAGTATTTT	CASSLVPRQTPGSDTQYF
.	TRBV6-4	TRBJ1-1	.	TGTGCCAGCAGTGAGCGGGAAGGGACTGAAGCTTTCTTT	CASSEREGTEAFF
few	TRBV7-9	TRBJ1-2	TRBD1	TGTGCCAGCAGCCCAAGGGACAGGGCTAACTATGGCTACACCTTC	CASSPRDRANYGYTF
.	TRBV3-1	TRBJ1-4	.	TGTGCCAGCAGCCAATTCCCCAGTGGTGAAAAACTGTTTTTT	CASSQFPSGEKLFF
many	TRBV20-1	TRBJ2-5	TRBD2	TGCAGTGCTGGACTAGCGCAAGAGACCCAGTACTTC	CSAGLAQETQYF
few	TRBV20-1	TRBJ2-5	.	TGCAGTGCTAGAAAGGGGCAGAGTCAAGAGACCCAGTACTTC	CSARKGQSQETQYF
.	TRBV7-8	TRBJ2-3	TRBD2	TGTGCCAGCAGTTCTCTAGCGGTGCAACATACAGATACGCAGTATTTT	CASSSLAVQHTDTQYF
many	TRBV2	TRBJ2-2	.	TGTGCCAGAGAACAGGGTGCCGGGGAGCTGTTTTTT	CAREQGAGELFF
few	TRBV30	TRBJ1-1	TRBD1	TGTGCCTGGCACGGGACAGGGGTGGGGAGGATGAACACTGAAGCTTTCTTT	CAWHGTGVGRMNTEAFF